This T cell receptor (beta chain) came from a study of blood T cells in healthy people across ages. Germline CDR1 LGHDT, CDR2 YNNKEL (reference sequence). The CDR3 is made up of 18 amino acids. Trimming took 3 bases from V and 4 from J; bases not matched to a gene: 14. Primers used in a second PCR of about 6 to 11 cycles were a sample-barcoded 5' primer and a J-beta primer mix. TCRdb reprocessed the 5' RACE reads with MiXCR, giving one entry per CDR3 protein. There are roughly 1,500,000 distinct CDR3 sequences in the sample; around 36% occur only once, and approximately 10% lies in the top ten. Sequenced input: blood. This chain links TRBV3-1 with TRBJ2-3; 9 bases are a match to TRBD2. The clonotype originates from a woman aged 25 to 39 in good health. In nucleotides, the CDR3 is TGTGCCAGCAGCCATCAATATAGCGGGGGAGCCCCCCCAGATACGCAGTATTTT. It codes for CASSHQYSGGAPPDTQYF.